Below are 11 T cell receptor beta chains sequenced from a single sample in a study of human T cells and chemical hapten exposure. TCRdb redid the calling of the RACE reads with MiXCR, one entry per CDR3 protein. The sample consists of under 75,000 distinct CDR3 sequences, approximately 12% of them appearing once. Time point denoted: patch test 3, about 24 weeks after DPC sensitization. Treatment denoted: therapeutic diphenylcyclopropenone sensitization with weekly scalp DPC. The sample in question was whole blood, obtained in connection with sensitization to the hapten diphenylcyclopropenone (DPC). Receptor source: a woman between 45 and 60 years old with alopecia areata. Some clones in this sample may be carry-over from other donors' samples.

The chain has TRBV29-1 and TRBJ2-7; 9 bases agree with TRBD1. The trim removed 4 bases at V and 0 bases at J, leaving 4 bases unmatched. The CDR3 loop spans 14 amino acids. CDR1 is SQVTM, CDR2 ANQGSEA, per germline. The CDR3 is CSVVTGGSSYEQYF. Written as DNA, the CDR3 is TGCAGCGTTGTTACAGGGGGCAGCTCCTACGAGCAGTACTTC.

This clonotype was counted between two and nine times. The CDR3 loop is CASSTPDGVEQYF. The CDR3 coding sequence is TGTGCCAGCAGTACCCCCGACGGAGTCGAGCAGTACTTC. This chain joins TRBV11-2 and TRBJ2-7; D unclear. From germline, CDR1 is SGHAT and CDR2 FQNNGV. The V end was cut by 6 bases, the J end by 6 bases, with 15 bases between. The CDR3 is 13 residues long.

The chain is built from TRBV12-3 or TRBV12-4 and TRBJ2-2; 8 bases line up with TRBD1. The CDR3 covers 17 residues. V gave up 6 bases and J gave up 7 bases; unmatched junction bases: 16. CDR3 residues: CASSPGTGQGAGGELFF. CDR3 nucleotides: TGTGCCAGCAGCCCCGGGACGGGGCAGGGGGCAGGCGGGGAGCTGTTTTTT.

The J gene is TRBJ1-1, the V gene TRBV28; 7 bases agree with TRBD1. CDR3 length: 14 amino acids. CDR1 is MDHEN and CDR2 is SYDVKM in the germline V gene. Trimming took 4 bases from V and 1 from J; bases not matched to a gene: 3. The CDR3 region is CASSWTGWNTEAFF. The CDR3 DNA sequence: TGTGCCAGCAGTTGGACAGGCTGGAACACTGAAGCTTTCTTT.

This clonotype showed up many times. CDR3 DNA: TGTGCCAGCACTAACTCTGGGGAGACCCAGTACTTC. Amino acids: CASTNSGETQYF. This chain joins TRBV12-3 or TRBV12-4 and TRBJ2-5; D unclear. The CDR3 covers 12 residues. V was cut by 7 bases and J by 5 bases, with 11 bases left in between.

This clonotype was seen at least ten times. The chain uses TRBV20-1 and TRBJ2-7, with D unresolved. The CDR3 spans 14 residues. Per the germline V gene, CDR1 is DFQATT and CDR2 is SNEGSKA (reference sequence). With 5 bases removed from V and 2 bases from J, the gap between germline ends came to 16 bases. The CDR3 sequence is CSASHRLSAYEQYF. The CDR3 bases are TGCAGTGCTTCCCACCGGCTTTCGGCCTACGAGCAGTACTTC.

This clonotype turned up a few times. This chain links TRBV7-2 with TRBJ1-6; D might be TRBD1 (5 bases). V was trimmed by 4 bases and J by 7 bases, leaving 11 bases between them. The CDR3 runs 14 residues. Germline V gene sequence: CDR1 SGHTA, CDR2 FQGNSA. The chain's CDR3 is CASSSVRGNSPLHF. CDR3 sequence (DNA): TGTGCCAGCAGCTCAGTACGGGGGAATTCACCCCTCCACTTT.

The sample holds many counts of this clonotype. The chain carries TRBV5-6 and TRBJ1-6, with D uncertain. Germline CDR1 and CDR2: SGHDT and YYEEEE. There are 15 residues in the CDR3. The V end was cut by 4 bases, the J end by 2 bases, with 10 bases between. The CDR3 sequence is CASSPDGAYNSPLHF. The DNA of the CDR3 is TGTGCCAGCAGCCCGGACGGGGCCTATAATTCACCCCTCCACTTT.

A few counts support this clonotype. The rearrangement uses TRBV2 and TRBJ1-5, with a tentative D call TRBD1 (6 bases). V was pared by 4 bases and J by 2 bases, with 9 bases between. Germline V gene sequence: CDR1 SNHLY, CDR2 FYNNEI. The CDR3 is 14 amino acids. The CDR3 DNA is TGTGCCAGCAGTGCCCGGACAGGCAATCAGCCCCAGCATTTT. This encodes CASSARTGNQPQHF.

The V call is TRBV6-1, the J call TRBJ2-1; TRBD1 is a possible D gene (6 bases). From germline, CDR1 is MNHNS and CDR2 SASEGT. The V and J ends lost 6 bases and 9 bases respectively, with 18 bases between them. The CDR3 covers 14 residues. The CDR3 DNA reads TGTGCCAGCAGAGGACAGTTGGCCCCACTTGAGCAGTTCTTC. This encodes CASRGQLAPLEQFF.

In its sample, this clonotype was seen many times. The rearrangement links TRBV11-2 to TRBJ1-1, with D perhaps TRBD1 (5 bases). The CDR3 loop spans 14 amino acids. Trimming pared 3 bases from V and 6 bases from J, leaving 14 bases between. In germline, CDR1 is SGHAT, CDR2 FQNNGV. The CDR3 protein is CASSFLLEGAEAFF. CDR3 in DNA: TGTGCCAGCAGCTTTCTCCTGGAAGGGGCTGAAGCTTTCTTT.